Reported below is one T cell receptor beta chain. This specimen belongs to a study of blood T cell repertoires in COVID-19. About the research overall: PBMCs, B-cell-depleted T cells, or T cells provided the cDNA or gDNA that made up the material.

Followed longitudinally, the Seattle patients had been enrolled during active infection. In the source study's methods: Amplified reference gene primers provided the basis for estimating nucleated cell counts. Data came from immunoSEQ multiplex PCR; TCRdb stores just in-frame clones and leaves some out. The DNA was the basis for D and trimming; V, J and clone size are from that table. Of about 130,000 clones listed, 60% to 80% are singletons. This TCR was recovered from a man at least 80 years old with COVID-19, enrolled during active disease. The sequenced sample consisted of peripheral blood.

The CDR3 DNA reads as TGTGCCAGCAGCCCCACGGGCTATGGCTACACCTTC. It is translated as CASSPTGYGYTF. This chain uses TRBV12-3 or TRBV12-4 with TRBJ1-2, with D unresolved. V was cut by 6 bases and J by 4 bases, with 9 bases left in between. The CDR3 totals 12 residues.